These 26 T cell receptor beta chains came from one sample sequenced in a study of cytomegalovirus exposure and HLA in healthy donors. Researchers ran the PCR with 60 Vbeta and 13 Jbeta primers. Produced via immunoSEQ multiplex PCR; TCRdb's table is partial and in-frame only. The table lists tens of thousands of clones, 55% to 75% of them singletons. The material sequenced was PBMCs. The origin of the receptors is a woman in her forties in good health and CMV-seropositive.

The chain is built from TRBV27 and TRBJ2-3; D is uncertain. Germline CDR1 reads MNHEY; CDR2 reads SMNVEV (reference sequence). This CDR3 is 14 amino acids long. Between the trimmed V and J ends, which lost 5 bases and 1 base, there was a span of 10 bases. This CDR3 reads CASSLPIGTDTQYF. The CDR3 nucleotides read TGTGCCAGCAGTCTTCCGATAGGCACAGATACGCAGTATTTT.

The chain joins TRBV2 to TRBJ1-2; TRBD1 might be the D (5 bases). The ends were cut back, 8 bases at V and 6 bases at J, with 22 bases in the middle. Germline V CDR1 and CDR2: SNHLY, FYNNEI. The CDR3 is 15 amino acids. This CDR3 is CASDMPGQTFNGYTF. CDR3 nucleotide sequence: TGTGCCAGCGATATGCCTGGACAAACCTTTAATGGCTACACCTTC.

V gene TRBV18 combines with J gene TRBJ1-5, with a weak D call TRBD1 (5 bases). The germline V gene encodes CDR1 KGHSH and CDR2 LQKENI. The CDR3 extends over 18 amino acids. V gave up 6 bases and J gave up 0 bases, with 21 bases separating them. The CDR3 here is CASSPVGTGGYSNQPQHF. CDR3 nucleotides: TGTGCCAGCTCCCCGGTAGGGACTGGTGGGTATAGCAATCAGCCCCAGCATTTT.

CDR3 DNA: TGTGCCACCACCGCGGGGGTCTGGGGTGGGAATTCACCCCTCCACTTT. Its translation is CATTAGVWGGNSPLHF. The V and J genes are TRBV2 and TRBJ1-6; possibly TRBD1 for D (5 bases). The CDR3 runs to 16 residues. V dropped 10 bases and J dropped 7 bases, with 23 bases sitting between them. Per germline, CDR1 SNHLY and CDR2 FYNNEI.

The J gene is TRBJ1-2, the V gene TRBV11-1; no firm D call. The CDR3 contains 14 residues. The germline V and J ends were trimmed by 1 base and 6 bases, with 12 bases remaining between them. The V gene's germline CDR1 is SGHAT and CDR2 FQDESV (reference sequence). The CDR3 coding sequence is TGTGCCAGCAGCTTAGATCTAGCTTCTGATGGCTACACCTTC. Encoded protein: CASSLDLASDGYTF.

The chain carries TRBV5-6 and TRBJ2-7; 8 bases match TRBD1. The V segment lost 0 bases and the J segment 3 bases; nucleotides outside the gene matches: 5. Germline V gene lookup returns CDR1 SGHDT and CDR2 YYEEEE. The CDR3 is 15 residues long. The DNA of the CDR3 is TGTGCCAGCAGCTTGGGGGACGGGACAGGCTACGAGCAGTACTTC. Its protein product is CASSLGDGTGYEQYF.

The genes are TRBV10-2 and TRBJ1-5; no reliable D call. CDR1 is WSHSY and CDR2 is SAAADI in the germline V gene. This CDR3 is 14 amino acids long. Trimming left V 2 bases short and J 7 bases short, with 12 bases between. The CDR3 region is CASSEGSPTQPQHF. CDR3 DNA sequence: TGCGCCAGCAGTGAGGGGAGTCCGACGCAGCCCCAGCATTTT.

The chain recombines TRBV28 with TRBJ2-7; TRBD2 agrees at 8 bases. The CDR3 runs to 13 residues. J lost 5 bases, V lost 2 bases, and 2 bases had no gene match. In germline, CDR1 is MDHEN, CDR2 SYDVKM. The CDR3 bases are TGTGCCAGCAGTTTAAACGGGAGGGACGAGCAGTACTTC. Residues: CASSLNGRDEQYF.

The chain uses TRBV29-1 and TRBJ1-2; 7 nucleotides align to TRBD1. CDR1 SQVTM and CDR2 ANQGSEA come from the germline V gene. The J segment lost 4 bases and the V segment lost 6 bases, leaving 8 bases of the junction unmatched. This CDR3 region has 13 residues. The CDR3 sequence is CSVLRDSSYGYTF. DNA for the CDR3: TGCAGCGTCCTTCGGGACAGCTCCTATGGCTACACCTTC. Filled out from reference TRBV29-1 and TRBJ1-2, the complete variable domain reads SAVISQKPSRDICQRGTSLTIQCQVDSQVTMMFWYRQQPGQSLTLIATANQGSEATYESGFVIDKFPISRPNLTFSTLTVSNMSPEDSSIYLCSVLRDSSYGYTFGSGTRLTVV.

This clone is a singleton in its sample. The V call is TRBV6-5, the J call TRBJ2-7; D gene ambiguous. V lost 6 bases to trimming and J lost 0 bases, with 12 bases between them. Germline CDR1 and CDR2: MNHEY and SVGAGI. CDR3 size: 14 residues. Here the CDR3 DNA reads TGTGCCAGCAGGGTGAGGTCCACCTCCTACGAGCAGTACTTC. This codes for CASRVRSTSYEQYF.

The chain has TRBV25-1 and TRBJ1-2; no clear D. In germline, CDR1 is MGHDK, CDR2 SYGVNS. V was clipped by 1 base and J by 4 bases, with 7 bases between them. The CDR3 sequence is 13 residues long. The CDR3 nucleotides are TGTGCCAGCAGTGAATCAGGTGCCTATGGCTACACCTTC. Amino acids: CASSESGAYGYTF.

This chain links TRBV18 with TRBJ2-7; D is possibly TRBD1 (5 bases). The CDR3 consists of 14 residues. V gave up 3 bases and J gave up 2 bases, with 11 bases separating them. The germline V gene encodes CDR1 KGHSH and CDR2 LQKENI. CDR3 coding DNA: TGTGCCAGCTCACCGGGTTTAGGGGCCTACGAGCAGTACTTC. Translating it yields CASSPGLGAYEQYF.

The genes are TRBV11-2 and TRBJ2-7; TRBD2 aligns across 15 bases. The CDR3 runs to 17 residues. The J segment lost 3 bases and the V segment lost 5 bases, leaving 8 bases of the junction unmatched. Germline CDR1 reads SGHAT; CDR2 reads FQNNGV. DNA for the CDR3: TGTGCCAGCAGCGACGGACTAGCGGGGGGGATAGGCTACGAGCAGTACTTC. It specifies CASSDGLAGGIGYEQYF.

The genes are TRBV7-8 and TRBJ1-2, with TRBD1 matching over 9 bases. Trimming removed 5 bases from V and 2 bases from J; junction bases left unmatched: 9. Looked up from germline, CDR1 is SGHVS and CDR2 is FQNEAQ. The CDR3 runs 16 residues. The CDR3 DNA reads as TGTGCCAGCAGCATCCGGGACAGGGTGGGCAACTATGGCTACACCTTC. It translates to CASSIRDRVGNYGYTF.

This clone showed up just a few times. The V and J genes are TRBV5-4 and TRBJ1-2; no reliable D call. Per germline, CDR1 SGHNT and CDR2 YYREEE (reference sequence). The CDR3 runs to 15 residues. V lost 0 bases and J 8 bases, leaving 17 bases between the germline ends. CDR3 residues: CASSLAGDPRGGYTF. The CDR3 DNA sequence: TGTGCCAGCAGCTTGGCCGGAGACCCCCGTGGGGGCTACACCTTC.

The rearrangement joins TRBV10-3 to TRBJ2-5; the match to TRBD1 covers 10 bases. The germline CDR1 and CDR2 sequences are ENHRY and SYGVKD. V lost 6 bases and J lost 9; bases outside the gene matches: 7. CDR3 size: 13 residues. The CDR3 DNA reads TGTGCCATCAGGGACAGCGACAGGGGGCCCCAGTACTTC. It encodes CAIRDSDRGPQYF.

The gene calls are TRBV5-1 and TRBJ2-2; D possibly corresponds to TRBD2 (5 bases). The CDR3 runs to 12 residues. Trimming cost V 4 bases and J 6 bases, with 7 bases left between them. Germline V gene data show CDR1 as SGHRS and CDR2 as YFSETQ. Here the CDR3 reads CASSLGAGELFF. For the CDR3, the DNA is TGCGCCAGCAGCCTGGGAGCCGGGGAGCTGTTTTTT.

This clone showed up just a few times. The genes are TRBV4-1 and TRBJ1-1; D is ambiguous. Trimming left V 1 base short and J 0 bases short, with 6 bases between. CDR1 and CDR2 from the germline V gene are MGHRA and YSYEKL. The CDR3 loop spans 14 amino acids. This CDR3 reads CASSQVALNTEAFF. The DNA for the CDR3 is TGCGCCAGCAGCCAAGTAGCCCTGAACACTGAAGCTTTCTTT.

The J gene is TRBJ2-5, the V gene TRBV6-5, with 7 nucleotides matching TRBD1. CDR3 length: 14 residues. V lost 7 bases to trimming and J lost 2 bases; unmatched junction nucleotides: 7. CDR1 and CDR2 (germline): MNHEY, SVGAGI. CDR3 in amino acids: CASTRDSIQETQYF. CDR3 bases: TGTGCCAGCACCAGGGACAGCATACAAGAGACCCAGTACTTC.

J is TRBJ2-5 and V is TRBV11-2; possibly TRBD2 for D (6 bases). Germline V gives CDR1 SGHAT, CDR2 FQNNGV. Trimming removed 1 base from V and 0 bases from J, with 15 bases in between. The CDR3 is made up of 17 amino acids. The CDR3 here is CASSLVAAGVYQETQYF. The DNA of the CDR3 is TGTGCCAGCAGCTTAGTAGCGGCAGGAGTCTACCAAGAGACCCAGTACTTC.

The gene calls are TRBV2 and TRBJ2-1, with no clear D. CDR3 length equals 11 residues. Looked up from germline, CDR1 is SNHLY and CDR2 is FYNNEI. With 4 bases removed from V and 4 bases from J, the gap between germline ends came to 2 bases. The CDR3 spells CASSAYNEQFF. The CDR3 DNA is TGTGCCAGCAGTGCGTACAATGAGCAGTTCTTC.

This chain links TRBV6-5 with TRBJ2-7; D ambiguous. The CDR3 covers 15 residues. Germline lookup yields CDR1 MNHEY and CDR2 SVGAGI. V shed 6 bases and J shed 0 bases, with 15 bases lying between them. The CDR3 DNA follows: TGTGCCAGCAGATCGACACTCCTGACCTCCTACGAGCAGTACTTC. It is translated as CASRSTLLTSYEQYF.

This chain links TRBV25-1 with TRBJ1-5; TRBD1 matches at 9 bases. The ends lost 4 bases at V and 7 bases at J; junction bases unmatched: 5. CDR1 and CDR2 from the germline V gene are MGHDK and SYGVNS. The CDR3 is 14 residues long. The CDR3: CASSVGTGWQPQHF. CDR3 nucleotides: TGTGCCAGCAGTGTTGGGACAGGGTGGCAGCCCCAGCATTTT.

The V and J genes are TRBV11-2 and TRBJ2-1; no reliable D call. This CDR3 region has 14 residues. Trimming took 4 bases from V and 5 from J, leaving 12 bases between them. Germline V gene lookup returns CDR1 SGHAT and CDR2 FQNNGV. CDR3 DNA: TGTGCCAGCAGCTCCCTGACTTCCCACAATGAGCAGTTCTTC. As protein: CASSSLTSHNEQFF.

This chain links TRBV19 with TRBJ1-5, with 7 bases fitting TRBD1. The CDR3 sequence is 15 residues long. V trimming: 10 bases; J trimming: 2 bases; junction bases outside the gene matches: 11. The V gene's germline CDR1 is LNHDA and CDR2 SQIVND (reference sequence). The CDR3 spells CATQNDRVGNQPQHF. CDR3 sequence (DNA): TGTGCCACCCAAAACGACAGGGTTGGCAATCAGCCCCAGCATTTT.

V is TRBV6-4 and J is TRBJ2-3; D perhaps matches TRBD1 (6 bases). V was clipped by 6 bases and J by 1 base, with 14 bases between them. This CDR3 region has 15 residues. The V gene's germline CDR1 is MRHNA and CDR2 SNTAGT. The CDR3 reads CASRPQGFGTDTQYF. CDR3 in DNA: TGTGCCAGCAGGCCACAGGGCTTCGGCACAGATACGCAGTATTTT.